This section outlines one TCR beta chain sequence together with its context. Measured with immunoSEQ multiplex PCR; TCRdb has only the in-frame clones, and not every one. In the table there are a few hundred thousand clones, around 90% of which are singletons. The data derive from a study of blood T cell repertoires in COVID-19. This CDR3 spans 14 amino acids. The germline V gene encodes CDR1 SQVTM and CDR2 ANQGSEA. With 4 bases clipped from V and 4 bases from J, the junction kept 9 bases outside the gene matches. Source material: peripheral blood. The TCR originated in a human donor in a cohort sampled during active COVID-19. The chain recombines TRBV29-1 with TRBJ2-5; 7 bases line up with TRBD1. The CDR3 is CSVGVLSGGETQYF. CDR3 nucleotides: TGCAGCGTTGGAGTCTTGTCAGGGGGAGAGACCCAGTACTTC.